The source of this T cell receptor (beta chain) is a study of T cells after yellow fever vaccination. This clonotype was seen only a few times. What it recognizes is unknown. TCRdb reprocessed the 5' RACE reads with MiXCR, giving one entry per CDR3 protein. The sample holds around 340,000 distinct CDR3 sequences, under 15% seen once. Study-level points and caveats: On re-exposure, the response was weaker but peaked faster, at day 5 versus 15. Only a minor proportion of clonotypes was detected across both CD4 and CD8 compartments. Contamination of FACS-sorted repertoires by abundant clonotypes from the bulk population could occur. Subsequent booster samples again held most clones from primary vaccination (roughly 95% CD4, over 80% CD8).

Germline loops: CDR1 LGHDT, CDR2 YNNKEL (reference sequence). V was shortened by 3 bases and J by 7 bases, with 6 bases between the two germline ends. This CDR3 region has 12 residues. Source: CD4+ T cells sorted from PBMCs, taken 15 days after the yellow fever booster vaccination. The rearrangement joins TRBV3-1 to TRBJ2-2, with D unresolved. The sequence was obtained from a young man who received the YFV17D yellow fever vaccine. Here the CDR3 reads CASSQGIGELFF. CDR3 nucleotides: TGTGCCAGCAGCCAGGGAATCGGGGAGCTGTTTTTT.